The clone carrying this T cell receptor beta chain has just one count. The data originate from a study of blood T cell repertoires in COVID-19. Assay: immunoSEQ multiplex PCR; the TCRdb copy retains only in-frame clones and omits some. This table holds about 220,000 clones, roughly 84% found once. The CDR3 length is 17 residues. V was pared by 4 bases and J by 8 bases, with 17 bases of the junction left unmatched. Germline assignment: CDR1 LNHDA and CDR2 SQIVND (reference sequence). Sequenced sample: peripheral blood. This chain uses TRBV19 with TRBJ1-2; TRBD1 agrees at 9 bases. The sequence derives from an elderly woman with acute or convalescent COVID-19. The chain's CDR3 is CASSKLQGASSVSGYTF. The CDR3 nucleotides read TGTGCCAGTAGTAAGCTACAGGGGGCGTCGAGCGTCTCGGGCTACACCTTC.